The text below deals with one T cell receptor beta chain. The sample is drawn from a study of blood T cell repertoires in COVID-19. Study details: Both acute and convalescent COVID-19 samples were obtained from the United States, Italy and Spain. T cells, B-cell-depleted T cells, or PBMCs provided the cDNA or gDNA that served as material.

Source study methods: Estimated nucleated cell counts came from reference gene primer amplification. Only in-frame clones appear in the TCRdb table, and some are missing; sequencing was by immunoSEQ multiplex PCR. V and J calls and clone size follow that table, whereas D and trimming were derived from the DNA. The data contain roughly 240,000 clones, roughly 88% of them singletons. Per the germline V gene, CDR1 is LGHDT and CDR2 is YNNKEL (reference sequence). The CDR3 runs 15 residues. J was trimmed by 6 bases and V by 1 base; bases with no gene match: 8. Sequenced input: peripheral blood. The origin of this receptor is a man aged 35 to 55 who had recovered from COVID-19. The chain is built from TRBV3-1 (or the pseudogene TRBV3-2) and TRBJ2-7, with 8 bases aligning to TRBD2. DNA of the CDR3: TGTGCCAGCAGCCAAGCGGGACTAGGCAGTGGCGAGCAGTACTTC. Residues: CASSQAGLGSGEQYF.